The next 16 T cell receptor beta chains were all read from a single sample in a study of beta chain features in type 1 diabetes. Since all of the isolated RNA was reverse transcribed, expressed TCRB transcripts were what got sequenced. The repertoire was sequenced with immunoSEQ multiplex PCR; TCRdb's copy has only in-frame clones and lacks some. In the table there are 300,000 to 350,000 clones, 7.5% to 9% of which are singletons. The specimen sequenced was central memory CD4+ T cells from blood. These receptors were collected from a woman between 18 and 29 years old in good health.

The chain couples TRBV4-3 to TRBJ2-2; 7 bases match TRBD1. The CDR3 totals 17 residues. Germline V CDR1 and CDR2: LGHNA, YSLEER. V trimming: 3 bases; J trimming: 7 bases; junction bases outside the gene matches: 14. CDR3 nucleotides: TGCGCCAGCAGCCAGAACTGGGGACAGAGTTATGGCGGGGAGCTGTTTTTT. Translated, it gives CASSQNWGQSYGGELFF.

This clone was detected only a few times. The gene calls are TRBV28 and TRBJ1-5; unclear D gene. Looked up from germline, CDR1 is MDHEN and CDR2 is SYDVKM. There are 15 residues in the CDR3. V shed 6 bases and J shed 4 bases, with 16 bases lying between them. The CDR3 DNA is TGTGCCAGCAGACGAAACCTCGGGAGGAATCAGCCCCAGCATTTT. It specifies CASRRNLGRNQPQHF.

This clone came up a few times. The chain carries TRBV25-1 and TRBJ1-2, with 7 bases lining up with TRBD1. Germline V CDR1 and CDR2: MGHDK, SYGVNS. There are 14 residues in the CDR3. The junction had 5 bases not matched to a gene; V was cut back by 4 bases and J by 3 bases. CDR3 coding DNA: TGTGCCAGCAGTGCCCTCGACAGGGACTATGGCTACACCTTC. It encodes CASSALDRDYGYTF.

The rearrangement joins TRBV6-5 to TRBJ2-2; 7 bases match TRBD1. Losses at the gene ends were 6 bases for V and 6 bases for J; bases not matched to a gene: 4. The CDR3 spans 13 residues. Looked up from germline, CDR1 is MNHEY and CDR2 is SVGAGI. This CDR3 is CASSDRVPGELFF. CDR3 nucleotide sequence: TGTGCCAGCAGCGACAGGGTCCCCGGGGAGCTGTTTTTT.

This clone was observed many times. This rearrangement joins TRBV27 to TRBJ1-4; D not certain. CDR3 size: 13 residues. Germline V gives CDR1 MNHEY, CDR2 SMNVEV (reference sequence). With 6 bases removed from V and 2 bases from J, the gap between germline ends came to 7 bases. This CDR3 reads CASSDPTNEKLFF. The CDR3 bases are TGTGCCAGCAGCGATCCCACTAATGAAAAACTGTTTTTT.

This chain joins TRBV28 and TRBJ2-7, with D perhaps matching TRBD1 (6 bases). V lost 6 bases to trimming and J lost 2 bases, with 8 bases between them. CDR3 size: 12 residues. Germline CDR1 and CDR2: MDHEN and SYDVKM. In DNA, the CDR3 is TGTGCCAGCAGGGACAGCCCCTACGAGCAGTACTTC. Its protein product is CASRDSPYEQYF.

By frequency in the sample, this clone is medium-sized (0.01 to 0.1%). For the CDR3, the DNA is TGTGCCAGTAGACGGTTCCAGGCCTACAATGAGCAGTTCTTC. Its protein is CASRRFQAYNEQFF. This rearrangement joins TRBV19 to TRBJ2-1; D not resolved. The CDR3 loop spans 14 amino acids. Trimming removed 6 bases from V and 2 bases from J, with 11 bases in between. Germline V lookup: CDR1 LNHDA, CDR2 SQIVND (reference sequence).

The rearrangement uses TRBV4-3 and TRBJ2-1, with 15 nucleotides matching TRBD2. V was pared by 2 bases and J by 0 bases, with 8 bases of the junction left unmatched. The CDR3 spans 20 residues. The germline CDR1 and CDR2 sequences are LGHNA and YSLEER. The DNA for the CDR3 is TGCGCCAGCAGCCAATATCCCGGGACTAGCGGGAGGAGCTCCTACAATGAGCAGTTCTTC. Translated: CASSQYPGTSGRSSYNEQFF.

This chain uses TRBV28 with TRBJ1-2, with a weak D call TRBD1 (5 bases). The V end lost 8 bases, the J end lost 2 bases, and 15 bases lay between the germline ends. Per germline, CDR1 MDHEN and CDR2 SYDVKM. This CDR3 has 14 amino acids. CDR3 sequence: CASGTPGQNYGYTF. The CDR3 DNA sequence: TGTGCCAGCGGGACCCCAGGGCAGAACTATGGCTACACCTTC.

This clone was observed a few times. One base away lies a much larger clone, so this may be a sequencing read error. This chain links TRBV5-5 with TRBJ2-1; the D is unclear. In germline, CDR1 is SGHKS, CDR2 YYEKEE (reference sequence). The CDR3 runs to 11 residues. Trimming took off 1 base at V and 5 bases at J, with 1 base between the two ends. CDR3 amino acids: CASSLNNEQFF. The CDR3 DNA follows: TGTGCCAGCAGCTTGAACAATGAGCAGTTCTTC.

This clone was counted many times. Additional DNA sequences in this sample encode the identical CDR3. The chain couples TRBV18 to TRBJ2-7, with 8 positions matching TRBD1. This CDR3 region has 15 residues. Germline values: CDR1 KGHSH, CDR2 LQKENI. With V trimmed by 4 bases and J by 4 bases, 9 bases remained unmatched. The CDR3 loop is CASSLSGTGGYEQYF. The CDR3 DNA is TGTGCCAGCTCACTTTCCGGGACAGGAGGATACGAGCAGTACTTC.

This clone was recorded at least ten times. The CDR3 reads CASSLGVAGVGYEQYF. The CDR3 DNA sequence: TGTGCCAGCAGCTTAGGAGTGGCGGGAGTGGGCTACGAGCAGTACTTC. J is TRBJ2-7 and V is TRBV7-9, with 7 bases aligning to TRBD2. The J segment lost 3 bases and the V segment lost 1 base, leaving 9 bases of the junction unmatched. CDR3 size: 16 residues. Germline CDR1 and CDR2: SEHNR and FQNEAQ (reference sequence).

This clone was picked up a small number of times. This chain links TRBV11-2 with TRBJ2-7; 9 positions match TRBD1. The germline gives CDR1 SGHAT, CDR2 FQNNGV. Unmatched junction bases numbered 6, after V lost 1 base and J lost 2 bases. The CDR3 has 16 amino acids. The CDR3 nucleotides are TGTGCCAGCAGCTTAGTGGATTGGACAGGGGCCTACGAGCAGTACTTC. Amino acid sequence: CASSLVDWTGAYEQYF.

This clone was seen more than once but under ten times. The chain employs TRBV28 and TRBJ2-7, with 15 bases identical to TRBD2. V shed 4 bases and J 9 bases; nucleotides not matched to a gene: 13. This CDR3 is 17 amino acids long. CDR1 is MDHEN and CDR2 is SYDVKM in the germline V gene. The chain's CDR3 is CASSSATAGTSGRRQYF. In nucleotides, the CDR3 is TGTGCCAGCAGTTCTGCGACCGCCGGGACTAGCGGGAGGAGGCAGTACTTC. Full variable domain (rest looked up from reference TRBV28 and TRBJ2-7): DVKVTQSSRYLVKRTGEKVFLECVQDMDHENMFWYRQDPGLGLRLIYFSYDVKMKEKGDIPEGYSVSREKKERFSLILESASTNQTSMYLCASSSATAGTSGRRQYFGPGTRLTVT.

This clone turned up a few times. The chain joins TRBV11-2 to TRBJ2-5, with D hard to call. Trimming stripped 5 bases from V and 2 bases from J, with 9 bases between. The CDR3 is made up of 13 amino acids. Germline V lookup: CDR1 SGHAT, CDR2 FQNNGV. CDR3 amino acids: CASSPSVQETQYF. The CDR3 coding sequence is TGTGCCAGCAGCCCATCGGTGCAAGAGACCCAGTACTTC.

V and J are TRBV12-5 and TRBJ2-7; D remains unclear. The CDR3 sequence is 12 residues long. Trimming stripped 4 bases from V and 6 bases from J, with 10 bases between. Germline V CDR1 and CDR2: LGHNT, FRNRAP. The CDR3 coding sequence is TGTGCTAGTGGTTCGAATTCGCGCGAGCAGTACTTC. Its protein product is CASGSNSREQYF.